The 2 T cell receptor beta chains listed next were all sequenced from one sample in a study of blood T cells in healthy people across ages. For the second PCR, which ran for about 7 to 11 cycles, a sample-barcoded 5' primer and a J-beta primer mix were used. TCRdb redid the calling of the 5' RACE reads with MiXCR, one entry per CDR3 protein. The data show around 1,000,000 distinct CDR3 sequences, with 35% to 40% seen just once and over 10% held by the top ten. Sequenced sample: blood. The receptors here all came from a man aged 18 to 29 in good health.

This clonotype was counted a few times. The chain carries TRBV3-1 and TRBJ2-7, with D perhaps TRBD1 (5 bases). The V gene lost 3 bases and the J gene lost 3 bases, with 15 bases spanning the gap. Germline loops: CDR1 LGHDT, CDR2 YNNKEL (reference sequence). The CDR3 spans 15 residues. DNA for the CDR3: TGTGCCAGCAGCCAGGGAAGGGGTAGTGGCTACGAGCAGTACTTC. Amino acids: CASSQGRGSGYEQYF.

This clonotype occurred many times. The chain combines TRBV29-1 with TRBJ1-2, with D unresolved. The CDR3 has 12 amino acids. Deletions cut 4 bases from V and 0 bases from J, with 6 bases between. Germline V gene lookup returns CDR1 SQVTM and CDR2 ANQGSEA. This chain's CDR3 is CSVVGANYGYTF. Here the CDR3 DNA reads TGCAGCGTTGTTGGGGCTAACTATGGCTACACCTTC.